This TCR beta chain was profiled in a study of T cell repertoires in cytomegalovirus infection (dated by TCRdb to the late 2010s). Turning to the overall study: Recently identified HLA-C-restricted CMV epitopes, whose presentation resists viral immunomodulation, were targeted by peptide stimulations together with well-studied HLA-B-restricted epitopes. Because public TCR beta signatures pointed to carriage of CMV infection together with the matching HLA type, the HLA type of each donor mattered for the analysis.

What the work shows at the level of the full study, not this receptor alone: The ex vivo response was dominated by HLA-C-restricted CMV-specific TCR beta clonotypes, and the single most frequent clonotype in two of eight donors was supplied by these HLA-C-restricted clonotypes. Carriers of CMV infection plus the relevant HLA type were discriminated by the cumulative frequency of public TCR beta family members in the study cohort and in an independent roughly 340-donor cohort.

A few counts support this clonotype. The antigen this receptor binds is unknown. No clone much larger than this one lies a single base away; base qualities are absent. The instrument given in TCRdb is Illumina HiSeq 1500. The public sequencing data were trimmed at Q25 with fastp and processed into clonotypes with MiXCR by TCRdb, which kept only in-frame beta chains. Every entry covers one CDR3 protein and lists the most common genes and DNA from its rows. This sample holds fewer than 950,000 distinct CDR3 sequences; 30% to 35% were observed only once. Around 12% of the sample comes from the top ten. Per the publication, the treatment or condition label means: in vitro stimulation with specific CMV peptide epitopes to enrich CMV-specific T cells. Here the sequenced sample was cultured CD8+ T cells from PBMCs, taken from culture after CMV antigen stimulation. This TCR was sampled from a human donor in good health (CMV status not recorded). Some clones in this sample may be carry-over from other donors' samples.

Here the CDR3 is given as CASAFSEVWNEQFF. At the DNA level, the sequence is TGTGCCAGCGCCTTTTCCGAGGTTTGGAATGAGCAGTTCTTC. The chain employs TRBV9 and TRBJ2-1, with no D gene named confidently. The germline V gene encodes CDR1 SGDLS and CDR2 YYNGEE. Cut back by 7 bases and 7 bases, the V and J ends lie 18 bases apart. The CDR3 goes from the cysteine to the phenylalanine over 14 residues. Just CDR3 DNA is preserved here, 42 bases in frame from base 1.